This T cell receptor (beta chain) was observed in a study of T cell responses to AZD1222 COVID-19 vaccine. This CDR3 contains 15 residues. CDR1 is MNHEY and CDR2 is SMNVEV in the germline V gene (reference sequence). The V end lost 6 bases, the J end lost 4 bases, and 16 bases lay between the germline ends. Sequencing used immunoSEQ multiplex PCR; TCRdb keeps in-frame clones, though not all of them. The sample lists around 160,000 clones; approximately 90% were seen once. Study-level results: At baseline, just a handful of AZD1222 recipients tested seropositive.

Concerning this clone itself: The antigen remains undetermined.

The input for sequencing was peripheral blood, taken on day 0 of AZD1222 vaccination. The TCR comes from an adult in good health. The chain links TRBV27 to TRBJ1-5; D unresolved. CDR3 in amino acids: CASSPRLNTNQPQHF. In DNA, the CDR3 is TGTGCCAGCAGCCCCCGTCTTAATACTAATCAGCCCCAGCATTTT.